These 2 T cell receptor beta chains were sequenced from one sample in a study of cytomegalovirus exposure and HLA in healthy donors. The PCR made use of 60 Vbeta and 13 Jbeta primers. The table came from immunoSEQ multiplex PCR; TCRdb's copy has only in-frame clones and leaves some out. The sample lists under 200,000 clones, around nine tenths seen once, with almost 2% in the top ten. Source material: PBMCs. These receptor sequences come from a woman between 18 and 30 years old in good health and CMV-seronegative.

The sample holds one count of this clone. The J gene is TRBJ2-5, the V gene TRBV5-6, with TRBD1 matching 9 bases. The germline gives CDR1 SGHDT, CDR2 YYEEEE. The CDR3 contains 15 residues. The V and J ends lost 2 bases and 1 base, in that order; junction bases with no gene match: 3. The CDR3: CASSLLGQGQETQYF. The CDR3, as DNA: TGTGCCAGCAGCTTATTGGGACAGGGCCAAGAGACCCAGTACTTC.

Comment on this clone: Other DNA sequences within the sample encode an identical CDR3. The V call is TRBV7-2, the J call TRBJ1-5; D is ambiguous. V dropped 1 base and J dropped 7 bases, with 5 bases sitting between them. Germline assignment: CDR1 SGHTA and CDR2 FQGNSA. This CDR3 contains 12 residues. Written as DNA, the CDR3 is TGTGCCAGCAGCTTAGATTCACAGCCCCAGCATTTT. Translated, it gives CASSLDSQPQHF.